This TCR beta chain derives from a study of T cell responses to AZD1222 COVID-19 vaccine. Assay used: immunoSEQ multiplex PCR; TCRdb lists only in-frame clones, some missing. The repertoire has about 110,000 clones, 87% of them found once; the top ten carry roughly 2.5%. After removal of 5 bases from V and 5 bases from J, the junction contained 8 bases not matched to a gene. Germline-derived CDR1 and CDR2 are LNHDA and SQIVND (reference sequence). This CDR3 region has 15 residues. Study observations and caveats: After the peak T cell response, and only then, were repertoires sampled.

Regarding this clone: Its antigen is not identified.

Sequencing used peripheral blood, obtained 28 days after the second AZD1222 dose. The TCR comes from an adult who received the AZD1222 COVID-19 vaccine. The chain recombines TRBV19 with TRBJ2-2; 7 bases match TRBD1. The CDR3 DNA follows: TGTGCCAGTAGTTACTCAGGGGGAGAAACCGGGGAGCTGTTTTTT. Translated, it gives CASSYSGGETGELFF.